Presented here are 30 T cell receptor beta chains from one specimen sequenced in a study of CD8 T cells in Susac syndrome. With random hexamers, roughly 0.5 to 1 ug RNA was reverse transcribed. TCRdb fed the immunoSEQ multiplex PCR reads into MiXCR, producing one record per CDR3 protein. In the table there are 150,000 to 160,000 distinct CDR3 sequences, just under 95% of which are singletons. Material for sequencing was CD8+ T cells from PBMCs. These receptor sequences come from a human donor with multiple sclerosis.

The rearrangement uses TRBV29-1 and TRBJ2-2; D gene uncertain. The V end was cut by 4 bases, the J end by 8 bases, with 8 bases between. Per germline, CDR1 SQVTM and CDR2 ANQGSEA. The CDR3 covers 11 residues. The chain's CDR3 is CSVGWGGELFF. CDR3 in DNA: TGCAGCGTTGGGTGGGGTGGGGAGCTGTTTTTT.

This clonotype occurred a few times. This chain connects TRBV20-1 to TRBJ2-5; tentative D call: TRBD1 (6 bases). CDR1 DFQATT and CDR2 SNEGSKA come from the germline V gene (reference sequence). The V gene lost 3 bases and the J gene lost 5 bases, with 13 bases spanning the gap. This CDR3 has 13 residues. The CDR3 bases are TGCAGTGCTAGGGGGGCCGGGGTTGAGACCCAGTACTTC. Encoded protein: CSARGAGVETQYF.

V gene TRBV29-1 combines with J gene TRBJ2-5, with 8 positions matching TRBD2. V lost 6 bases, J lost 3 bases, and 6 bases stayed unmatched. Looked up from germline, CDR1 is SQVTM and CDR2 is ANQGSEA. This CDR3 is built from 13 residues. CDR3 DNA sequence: TGCAGCGTGACCGGGACTAGGAAAGAGACCCAGTACTTC. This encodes CSVTGTRKETQYF.

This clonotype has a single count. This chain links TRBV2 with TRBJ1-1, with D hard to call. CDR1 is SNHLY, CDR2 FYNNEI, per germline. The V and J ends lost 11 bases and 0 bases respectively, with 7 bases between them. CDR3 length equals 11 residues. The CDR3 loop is CACLLNTEAFF. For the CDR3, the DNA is TGTGCCTGCCTTCTGAACACTGAAGCTTTCTTT.

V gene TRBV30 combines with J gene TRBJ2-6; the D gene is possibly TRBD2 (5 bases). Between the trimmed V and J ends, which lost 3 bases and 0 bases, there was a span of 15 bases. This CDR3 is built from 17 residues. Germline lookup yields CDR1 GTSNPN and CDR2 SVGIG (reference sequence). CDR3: CAWSHTGVGSGANVLTF. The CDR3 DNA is TGTGCCTGGAGCCACACCGGGGTGGGCTCTGGGGCCAACGTCCTGACTTTC.

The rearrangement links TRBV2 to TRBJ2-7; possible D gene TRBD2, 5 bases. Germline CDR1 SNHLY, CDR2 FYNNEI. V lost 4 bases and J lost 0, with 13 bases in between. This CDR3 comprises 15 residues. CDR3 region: CASSVRVTVSYEQYF. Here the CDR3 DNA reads TGTGCCAGCAGTGTGAGGGTGACTGTCTCCTACGAGCAGTACTTC.

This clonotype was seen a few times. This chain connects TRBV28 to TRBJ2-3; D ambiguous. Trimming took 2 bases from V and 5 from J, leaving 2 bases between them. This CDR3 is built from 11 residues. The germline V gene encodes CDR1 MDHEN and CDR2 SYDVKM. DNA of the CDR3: TGTGCCAGCAGTTTACTAGATACGCAGTATTTT. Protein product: CASSLLDTQYF. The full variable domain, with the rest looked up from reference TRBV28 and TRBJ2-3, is DVKVTQSSRYLVKRTGEKVFLECVQDMDHENMFWYRQDPGLGLRLIYFSYDVKMKEKGDIPEGYSVSREKKERFSLILESASTNQTSMYLCASSLLDTQYFGPGTRLTVL.

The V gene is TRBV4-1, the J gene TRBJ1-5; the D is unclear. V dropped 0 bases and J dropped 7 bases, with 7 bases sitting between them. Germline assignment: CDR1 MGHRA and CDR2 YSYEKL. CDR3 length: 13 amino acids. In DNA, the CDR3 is TGCGCCAGCAGCCAAGATCTATACCAGCCCCAGCATTTT. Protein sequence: CASSQDLYQPQHF.

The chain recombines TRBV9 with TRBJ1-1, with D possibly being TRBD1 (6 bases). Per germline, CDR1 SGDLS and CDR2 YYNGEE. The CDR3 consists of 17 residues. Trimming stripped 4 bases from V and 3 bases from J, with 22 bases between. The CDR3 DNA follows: TGTGCCAGCAGCCATCCCCCCGCAGGGGATGGGCACACTGAAGCTTTCTTT. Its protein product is CASSHPPAGDGHTEAFF.

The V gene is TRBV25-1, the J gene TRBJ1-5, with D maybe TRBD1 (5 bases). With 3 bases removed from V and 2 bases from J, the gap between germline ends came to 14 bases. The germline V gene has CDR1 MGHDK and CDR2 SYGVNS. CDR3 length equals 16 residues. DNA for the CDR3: TGTGCCAGCAGTGACCGGACATTTTTGGGCAATCAGCCCCAGCATTTT. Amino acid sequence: CASSDRTFLGNQPQHF.

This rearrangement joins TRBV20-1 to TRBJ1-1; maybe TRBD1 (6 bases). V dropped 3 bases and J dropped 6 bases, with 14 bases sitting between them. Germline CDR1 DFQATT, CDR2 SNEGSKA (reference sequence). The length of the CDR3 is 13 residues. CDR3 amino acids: CSASSQGKPEAFF. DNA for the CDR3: TGCAGTGCTAGCAGTCAGGGGAAACCTGAAGCTTTCTTT.

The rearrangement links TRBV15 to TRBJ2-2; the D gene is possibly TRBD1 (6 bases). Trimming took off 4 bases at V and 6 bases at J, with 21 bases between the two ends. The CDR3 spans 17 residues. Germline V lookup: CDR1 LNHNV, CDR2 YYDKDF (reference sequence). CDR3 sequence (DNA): TGTGCCACCAGCACTACGAGGGGGTCCCCTGTTGCCGGGGAGCTGTTTTTT. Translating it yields CATSTTRGSPVAGELFF.

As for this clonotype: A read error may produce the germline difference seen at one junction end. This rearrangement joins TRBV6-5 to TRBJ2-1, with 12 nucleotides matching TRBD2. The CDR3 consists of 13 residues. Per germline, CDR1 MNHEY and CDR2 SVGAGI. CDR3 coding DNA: TGTGCCAGCAGTTCCTCGACTAGCGGGGGAGCCGTCTTC. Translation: CASSSSTSGGAVF.

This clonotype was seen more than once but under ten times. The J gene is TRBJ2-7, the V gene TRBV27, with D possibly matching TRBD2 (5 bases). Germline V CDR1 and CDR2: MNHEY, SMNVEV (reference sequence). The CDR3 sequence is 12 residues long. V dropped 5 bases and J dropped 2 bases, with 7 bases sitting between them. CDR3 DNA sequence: TGTGCCAGCAGTACGGGGACCTACGAGCAGTACTTC. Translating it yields CASSTGTYEQYF.

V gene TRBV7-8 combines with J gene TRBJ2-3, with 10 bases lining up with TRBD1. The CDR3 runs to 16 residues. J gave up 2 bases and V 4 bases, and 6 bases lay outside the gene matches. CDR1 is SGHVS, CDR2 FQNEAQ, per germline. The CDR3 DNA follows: TGTGCCAGCAGCTCCCATGGGACAGGGGTCACAGATACGCAGTATTTT. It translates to CASSSHGTGVTDTQYF. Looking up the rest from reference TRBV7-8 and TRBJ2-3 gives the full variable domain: GAGVSQSPRYKVAKRGQDVALRCDPISGHVSLFWYQQALGQGPEFLTYFQNEAQLDKSGLPSDRFFAERPEGSVSTLKIQRTQQEDSAVYLCASSSHGTGVTDTQYFGPGTRLTVL.

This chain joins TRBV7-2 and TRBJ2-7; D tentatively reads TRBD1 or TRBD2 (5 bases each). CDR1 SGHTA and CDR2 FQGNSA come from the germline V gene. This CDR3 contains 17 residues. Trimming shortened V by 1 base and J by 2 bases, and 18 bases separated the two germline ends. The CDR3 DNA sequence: TGTGCCAGCAGCTTAGTCGGGGCCGGCAGGGCTACCTACGAGCAGTACTTC. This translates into CASSLVGAGRATYEQYF.

CDR3 in DNA: TGCAGTGCTAGAGAACGGCGGGGGGGGACGCAGTATTTT. This translates into CSARERRGGTQYF. The rearrangement links TRBV20-1 to TRBJ2-3, with 9 positions matching TRBD2. CDR3 size: 13 residues. CDR1 DFQATT and CDR2 SNEGSKA come from the germline V gene (reference sequence). V lost 0 bases, J lost 9 bases, and 4 bases stayed unmatched.

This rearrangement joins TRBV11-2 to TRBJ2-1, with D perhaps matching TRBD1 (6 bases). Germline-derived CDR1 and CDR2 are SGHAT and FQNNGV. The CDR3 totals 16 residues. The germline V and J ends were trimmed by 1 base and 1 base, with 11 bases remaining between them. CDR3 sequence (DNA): TGTGCCAGCAGCTTAGTTGGGGGCTTATCCTACAATGAGCAGTTCTTC. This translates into CASSLVGGLSYNEQFF.

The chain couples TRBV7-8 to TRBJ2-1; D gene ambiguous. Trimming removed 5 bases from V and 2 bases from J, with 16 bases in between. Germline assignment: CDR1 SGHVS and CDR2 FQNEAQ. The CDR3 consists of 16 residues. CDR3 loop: CASSQSRLPAYNEQFF. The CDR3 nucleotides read TGTGCCAGCAGCCAAAGCCGGCTCCCGGCCTACAATGAGCAGTTCTTC.

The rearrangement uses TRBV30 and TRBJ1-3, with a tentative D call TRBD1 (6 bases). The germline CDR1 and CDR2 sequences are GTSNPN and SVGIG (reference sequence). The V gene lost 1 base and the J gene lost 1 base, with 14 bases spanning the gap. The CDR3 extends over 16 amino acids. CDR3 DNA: TGTGCCTGGAGTGCCCCTGACAGGACTTCTGGAAACACCATATATTTT. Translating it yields CAWSAPDRTSGNTIYF.

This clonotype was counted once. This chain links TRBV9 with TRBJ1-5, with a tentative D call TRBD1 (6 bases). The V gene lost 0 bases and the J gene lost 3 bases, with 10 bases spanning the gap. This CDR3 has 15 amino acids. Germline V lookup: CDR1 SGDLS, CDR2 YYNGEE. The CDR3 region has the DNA TGTGCCAGCAGCGTAGCGGCAGGGGACAATCAGCCCCAGCATTTT. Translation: CASSVAAGDNQPQHF.

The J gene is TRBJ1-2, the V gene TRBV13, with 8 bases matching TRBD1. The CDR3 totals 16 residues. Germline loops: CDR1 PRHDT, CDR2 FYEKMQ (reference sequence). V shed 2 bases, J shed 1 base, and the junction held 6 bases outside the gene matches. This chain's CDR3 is CASSLRKGQDNYGYTF. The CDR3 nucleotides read TGTGCCAGCAGCTTAAGGAAGGGACAGGATAACTATGGCTACACCTTC.

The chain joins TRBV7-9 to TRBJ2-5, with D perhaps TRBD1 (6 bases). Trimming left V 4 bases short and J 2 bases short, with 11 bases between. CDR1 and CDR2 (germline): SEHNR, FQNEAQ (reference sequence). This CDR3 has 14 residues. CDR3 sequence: CASSSPGQQETQYF. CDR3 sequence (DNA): TGTGCCAGCAGCTCTCCGGGACAACAAGAGACCCAGTACTTC.

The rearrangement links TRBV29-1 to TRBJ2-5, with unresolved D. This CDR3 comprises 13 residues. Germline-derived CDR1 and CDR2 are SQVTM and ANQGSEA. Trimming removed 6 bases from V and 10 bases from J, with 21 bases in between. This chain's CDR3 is CSVQHPRRRSQYF. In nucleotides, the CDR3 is TGCAGCGTCCAACACCCCAGGCGCCGGAGCCAGTACTTC.

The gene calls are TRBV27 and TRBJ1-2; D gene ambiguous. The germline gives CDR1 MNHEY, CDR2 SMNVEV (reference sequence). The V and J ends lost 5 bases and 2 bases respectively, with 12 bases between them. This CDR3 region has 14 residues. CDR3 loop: CASSARLSNYGYTF. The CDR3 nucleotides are TGTGCCAGCAGTGCGAGACTCTCCAACTATGGCTACACCTTC.

CDR3 loop: CASSQGAIDTGELFF. CDR3 nucleotides: TGCGCCAGCAGTCAGGGGGCAATAGACACCGGGGAGCTGTTTTTT. The rearrangement uses TRBV23-1 and TRBJ2-2, with D tentatively TRBD1 (6 bases). TRBV23-1 is placed among ORFs of uncertain function. The CDR3 extends over 15 amino acids. V was shortened by 3 bases and J by 3 bases, with 11 bases between the two germline ends.

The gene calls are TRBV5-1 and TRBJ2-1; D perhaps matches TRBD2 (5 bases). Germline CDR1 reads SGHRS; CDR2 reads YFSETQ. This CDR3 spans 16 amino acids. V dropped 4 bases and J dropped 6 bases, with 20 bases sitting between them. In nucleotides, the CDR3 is TGCGCCAGCAGCATCCGGTACGAGAGGGTGGGCAATGAGCAGTTCTTC. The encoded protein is CASSIRYERVGNEQFF.

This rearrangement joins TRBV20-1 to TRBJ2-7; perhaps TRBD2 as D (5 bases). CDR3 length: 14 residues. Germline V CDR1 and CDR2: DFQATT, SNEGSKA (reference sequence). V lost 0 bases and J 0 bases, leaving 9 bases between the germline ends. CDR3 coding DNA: TGCAGTGCTAGAGATACGGGGAGCTCCTACGAGCAGTACTTC. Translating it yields CSARDTGSSYEQYF.

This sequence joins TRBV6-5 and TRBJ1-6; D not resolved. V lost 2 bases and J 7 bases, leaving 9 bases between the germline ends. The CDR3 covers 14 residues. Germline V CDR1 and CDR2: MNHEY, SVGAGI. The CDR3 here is CASSYKNGNSPLHF. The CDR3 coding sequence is TGTGCCAGCAGTTACAAGAACGGGAATTCACCCCTCCACTTT.

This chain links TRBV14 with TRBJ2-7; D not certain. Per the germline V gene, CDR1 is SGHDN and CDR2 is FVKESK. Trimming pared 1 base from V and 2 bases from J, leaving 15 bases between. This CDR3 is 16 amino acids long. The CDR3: CASSQGGWGRTYEQYF. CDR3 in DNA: TGTGCCAGCAGCCAAGGGGGTTGGGGTCGGACCTACGAGCAGTACTTC.